The next 19 T cell receptor beta chains were all read from a single sample in a study of OX40 agonist ivuxolimab in advanced cancers. Repertoires were generated with immunoSEQ multiplex PCR, while TCRdb's copy carries only in-frame clones and drops some. Among tens of thousands of clones, approximately 80% were seen once, and the ten largest hold about 5%. Sequenced here: CD4+ or CD8+ T cells sorted from blood, sampled in a trial of the OX40 agonist ivuxolimab. All receptors derive from an adult with an advanced solid tumor such as melanoma, head and neck, liver or kidney cancer.

This chain connects TRBV5-4 to TRBJ2-2, with 7 bases lining up with TRBD2. CDR3 length equals 16 residues. V shed 3 bases, J shed 2 bases, and the junction held 7 bases outside the gene matches. Germline V CDR1 and CDR2: SGHNT, YYREEE (reference sequence). CDR3 in amino acids: CASSSPSGANTGELFF. CDR3 in DNA: TGTGCCAGCAGCTCACCTAGCGGAGCCAACACCGGGGAGCTGTTTTTT.

V usage is TRBV11-2 and J usage is TRBJ2-7; D gene ambiguous. This CDR3 has 12 residues. With 2 bases removed from V and 6 bases from J, the gap between germline ends came to 8 bases. CDR1 and CDR2 from the germline V gene are SGHAT and FQNNGV. Here the CDR3 reads CASSLISSEQYF. DNA for the CDR3: TGTGCCAGCAGCTTAATCTCTAGCGAGCAGTACTTC.

V and J are TRBV19 and TRBJ1-1, with no clear D. The CDR3 is 15 amino acids. Germline V gene sequence: CDR1 LNHDA, CDR2 SQIVND (reference sequence). Trimming took 6 bases from V and 2 from J, leaving 16 bases between them. The CDR3 bases are TGTGCCAGTAGACAGACGACGAGAAGAAACACTGAAGCTTTCTTT. Amino acid sequence: CASRQTTRRNTEAFF.

This clone was seen a handful of times. The chain combines TRBV19 with TRBJ2-5; D unclear. Trimming shortened V by 2 bases and J by 2 bases, and 15 bases separated the two germline ends. This CDR3 is built from 16 residues. Germline assignment: CDR1 LNHDA and CDR2 SQIVND (reference sequence). In nucleotides, the CDR3 is TGTGCCAGTAGTATAAGTGCACTACCCACTCAAGAGACCCAGTACTTC. Encoded protein: CASSISALPTQETQYF.

The rearrangement uses TRBV10-2 and TRBJ2-1, with 7 bases lining up with TRBD2. Losses at the gene ends were 2 bases for V and 2 bases for J; bases not matched to a gene: 6. The CDR3 is 16 amino acids. The germline CDR1 and CDR2 sequences are WSHSY and SAAADI. CDR3 in amino acids: CASSEDPAGAYNEQFF. The CDR3 DNA reads TGCGCCAGCAGTGAGGATCCCGCGGGAGCCTACAATGAGCAGTTCTTC.

This rearrangement joins TRBV4-1 to TRBJ1-1; tentatively, D is TRBD1 (6 bases). V was cut by 4 bases and J by 3 bases, with 15 bases left in between. The CDR3 extends over 15 amino acids. Germline lookup yields CDR1 MGHRA and CDR2 YSYEKL. The CDR3 loop reads CASSLPDRRDTEAFF. CDR3 in DNA: TGCGCCAGCAGCCTCCCAGACAGGCGGGACACTGAAGCTTTCTTT.

On this clone: The junction departs from germline at one end; a sequencing error may be responsible. The chain employs TRBV7-7 and TRBJ2-1; 7 nucleotides agree with TRBD1. Germline CDR1 SSHAT, CDR2 FNYEAQ (reference sequence). The CDR3 has 14 amino acids. The CDR3 nucleotides are TGTGCTAGCAGCGCCCGGACAGGTTTGAATGAGCAGTTCTTC. It encodes CASSARTGLNEQFF.

This chain joins TRBV5-5 and TRBJ1-5; D remains unclear. The CDR3 totals 16 residues. V was shortened by 4 bases and J by 0 bases, with 14 bases between the two germline ends. The germline gives CDR1 SGHKS, CDR2 YYEKEE (reference sequence). The CDR3 loop reads CASSRTPPNSNQPQHF. The CDR3 DNA is TGTGCCAGCAGCCGGACCCCACCTAATAGCAATCAGCCCCAGCATTTT.

The chain employs TRBV28 and TRBJ1-1; D uncertain. The CDR3 is made up of 11 amino acids. Germline CDR1 MDHEN, CDR2 SYDVKM. Trimming removed 7 bases at V and 0 bases at J, with 3 bases between. The CDR3 spells CASTLNTEAFF. The CDR3 nucleotides are TGTGCCAGCACGTTGAACACTGAAGCTTTCTTT. Full variable domain (remainder filled in from reference TRBV28 and TRBJ1-1): DVKVTQSSRYLVKRTGEKVFLECVQDMDHENMFWYRQDPGLGLRLIYFSYDVKMKEKGDIPEGYSVSREKKERFSLILESASTNQTSMYLCASTLNTEAFFGQGTRLTVV.

V is TRBV6-6 and J is TRBJ1-1, with D unclear. The V gene's germline CDR1 is MNHNY and CDR2 SVGAGI (reference sequence). CDR3 size: 14 residues. V was shortened by 4 bases and J by 4 bases, with 13 bases between the two germline ends. The CDR3 is CASSSREEGTEAFF. The CDR3 nucleotides are TGTGCCAGCAGTTCACGTGAGGAGGGCACTGAAGCTTTCTTT.

In its sample, this clone was seen a few times. The CDR3 here is CASSQERERQPQHF. DNA of the CDR3: TGTGCCAGCAGCCAAGAGAGGGAACGGCAGCCCCAGCATTTT. The chain uses TRBV4-2 and TRBJ1-5; no firm D call. V dropped 0 bases and J dropped 7 bases, with 10 bases sitting between them. This CDR3 spans 14 amino acids. Germline lookup yields CDR1 LGHNA and CDR2 YNFKEQ.

V usage is TRBV19 and J usage is TRBJ1-2; TRBD1 might be the D (6 bases). V lost 6 bases to trimming and J lost 2 bases, with 16 bases between them. CDR1 is LNHDA, CDR2 SQIVND, per germline (reference sequence). The CDR3 is made up of 15 amino acids. In DNA form, the CDR3 reads TGTGCCAGTAGGCCACAGGGAGGCGGCAACTATGGCTACACCTTC. As protein: CASRPQGGGNYGYTF.

The chain uses TRBV18 and TRBJ2-3; D ambiguous. CDR1 is KGHSH, CDR2 LQKENI, per germline. The germline V and J ends were trimmed by 2 bases and 4 bases, with 10 bases remaining between them. The CDR3 consists of 14 residues. The CDR3 spells CASSPGPPPDTQYF. The CDR3 DNA reads as TGTGCCAGCTCACCAGGGCCTCCCCCAGATACGCAGTATTTT.

This clone was seen a few times. The CDR3, as DNA: TGCGCCAGCAGACGGGACTCTGGAAACACCATATATTTT. It specifies CASRRDSGNTIYF. The chain joins TRBV5-1 to TRBJ1-3; D remains ambiguous. V was pared by 5 bases and J by 0 bases, with 6 bases between. CDR3 length equals 13 residues. The germline V gene has CDR1 SGHRS and CDR2 YFSETQ.

V gene TRBV30 combines with J gene TRBJ2-1, with D unresolved. Germline V gene lookup returns CDR1 GTSNPN and CDR2 SVGIG (reference sequence). Trimming pared 2 bases from V and 7 bases from J, leaving 15 bases between. This CDR3 has 14 amino acids. In nucleotides, the CDR3 is TGTGCCTGGAGTAGTCAAGCCCGCTTGAATGAGCAGTTCTTC. As protein: CAWSSQARLNEQFF.

The J gene is TRBJ2-3, the V gene TRBV5-8; 7 nucleotides line up with TRBD2. The V and J ends lost 4 bases and 2 bases, in that order; junction bases with no gene match: 16. The CDR3 contains 18 residues. CDR1 SGHTS and CDR2 YDEGEE come from the germline V gene. CDR3: CASSRYRLVREHTDTQYF. The CDR3 coding sequence is TGTGCCAGCAGCCGGTATCGGCTGGTGCGGGAGCACACAGATACGCAGTATTTT.

This clone showed up just a few times. The chain uses TRBV5-6 and TRBJ2-3, with 9 bases fitting TRBD2. The CDR3 is 15 amino acids. The V gene end was trimmed by 4 bases and the J gene end by 2 bases; junction bases not matched to a gene: 5. Germline CDR1 is SGHDT and CDR2 is YYEEEE. The CDR3 reads CASSSGTSNTDTQYF. CDR3 DNA sequence: TGTGCCAGCAGCAGCGGGACTAGCAACACAGATACGCAGTATTTT.

This rearrangement joins TRBV5-1 to TRBJ2-7, with D maybe TRBD1 (5 bases). CDR1 and CDR2 (germline): SGHRS, YFSETQ. This CDR3 spans 16 amino acids. Trimming pared 1 base from V and 1 base from J, leaving 15 bases between. The CDR3 spells CASSLSGSGISYEQYF. For the CDR3, the DNA is TGCGCCAGCAGCTTGTCAGGGTCAGGGATTTCCTACGAGCAGTACTTC.

The gene calls are TRBV7-6 and TRBJ1-1; D might be TRBD1 (5 bases). This CDR3 has 12 residues. Germline V lookup: CDR1 SGHVS, CDR2 FNYEAQ. V was trimmed by 5 bases and J by 11 bases, leaving 15 bases between them. The CDR3 spells CASSRQKGRAFF. The CDR3 nucleotides read TGTGCCAGCAGCCGACAGAAGGGTCGGGCTTTCTTT. The complete variable domain, with remaining parts taken from reference TRBV7-6 and TRBJ1-1, reads GAGVSQSPRYKVTKRGQDVALRCDPISGHVSLYWYRQALGQGPEFLTYFNYEAQQDKSGLPNDRFSAERPEGSISTLTIQRTEQRDSAMYRCASSRQKGRAFFGQGTRLTVV.